Below are 26 T cell receptor beta chains sequenced from a single sample in a study of shared clonotypes between healthy human individuals. TCRdb keeps only in-frame clones here, not all; method: immunoSEQ multiplex PCR. The table lists about 770,000 clones, 72% of them singletons, with about 1.8% in the top ten. Sequencing was done on a sample of memory CD4+ T cells sorted from blood. Subset given: CD45RA-negative fraction. All receptors derive from a woman in her twenties or thirties in good health.

The chain carries TRBV29-1 and TRBJ2-1; 7 bases match TRBD1. The CDR3 length is 13 residues. Germline V gene sequence: CDR1 SQVTM, CDR2 ANQGSEA. With V trimmed by 4 bases and J by 8 bases, 8 bases remained unmatched. As DNA, the CDR3 is TGCAGCGTTGGAAGACAGGGAATGGATGAGCAGTTCTTC. It yields the protein CSVGRQGMDEQFF.

This chain links TRBV7-2 with TRBJ2-5; 10 nucleotides line up with TRBD2. The CDR3 covers 15 residues. Losses at the gene ends were 2 bases for V and 5 bases for J; bases not matched to a gene: 5. Germline CDR1 and CDR2: SGHTA and FQGNSA. The chain's CDR3 is CASSLLAGVWETQYF. The CDR3 DNA is TGTGCCAGCAGCTTACTAGCGGGAGTTTGGGAGACCCAGTACTTC. Using reference TRBV7-2 and TRBJ2-5 for the parts outside the CDR3, the full variable domain is GAGVSQSPSNKVTEKGKDVELRCDPISGHTALYWYRQSLGQGLEFLIYFQGNSAPDKSGLPSDRFSAERTGGSVSTLTIQRTQQEDSAVYLCASSLLAGVWETQYFGPGTRLLVL.

The chain employs TRBV6-5 and TRBJ2-7, with D unresolved. V was clipped by 4 bases and J by 0 bases, with 10 bases between them. Germline V CDR1 and CDR2: MNHEY, SVGAGI. This CDR3 comprises 14 residues. In DNA form, the CDR3 reads TGTGCCAGCAGTTCAGGCCTCCTCTCCTACGAGCAGTACTTC. Translating it yields CASSSGLLSYEQYF.

V gene TRBV2 combines with J gene TRBJ2-5, with a tentative D call TRBD2 (6 bases). The CDR3 consists of 14 residues. Per the germline V gene, CDR1 is SNHLY and CDR2 is FYNNEI. The V end was cut by 4 bases, the J end by 2 bases, with 11 bases between. CDR3 bases: TGTGCCAGCAGTGGGGGAGGAGGACAAGAGACCCAGTACTTC. As protein: CASSGGGGQETQYF.

The chain employs TRBV4-1 and TRBJ2-3; TRBD1 is a possible D gene (6 bases). CDR1 is MGHRA and CDR2 is YSYEKL in the germline V gene. V dropped 1 base and J dropped 9 bases, with 11 bases sitting between them. The CDR3 runs to 13 residues. The CDR3 sequence: CASSQVKGQTQYF. The CDR3 bases are TGCGCCAGCAGCCAAGTTAAAGGACAGACGCAGTATTTT.

CDR3 amino acids: CASSLSRVDTQYF. CDR3 bases: TGCGCCAGCAGCTTATCCCGGGTCGATACGCAGTATTTT. J is TRBJ2-3 and V is TRBV5-1, with D unclear. The V end lost 2 bases, the J end lost 6 bases, and 10 bases lay between the germline ends. Germline V gene lookup returns CDR1 SGHRS and CDR2 YFSETQ. This CDR3 has 13 amino acids.

The chain has TRBV10-2 and TRBJ2-7; 9 bases fit TRBD2. Germline V lookup: CDR1 WSHSY, CDR2 SAAADI. CDR3 size: 15 residues. The ends lost 3 bases at V and 2 bases at J; junction bases unmatched: 5. The CDR3 DNA follows: TGCGCCAGCAGTGAAGCGGGAGGTAGGACCTACGAGCAGTACTTC. Translating it yields CASSEAGGRTYEQYF.

The V call is TRBV10-3, the J call TRBJ2-3; TRBD2 matches 10 bases. Germline CDR1 is ENHRY and CDR2 is SYGVKD. The CDR3 covers 15 residues. The V segment lost 6 bases and the J segment 0 bases; nucleotides outside the gene matches: 3. The CDR3 DNA sequence: TGTGCCATCAGAGTAGCGGGAGGTAGCACAGATACGCAGTATTTT. Translated: CAIRVAGGSTDTQYF.

The CDR3 DNA is TGCAGCGTTGGGGCAGGGACGTCCGAGCAGTACTTC. Translation gives CSVGAGTSEQYF. The chain links TRBV29-1 to TRBJ2-7; perhaps D is TRBD1 or TRBD2 (5 bases each). CDR1 and CDR2 (germline): SQVTM, ANQGSEA. With 4 bases removed from V and 6 bases from J, the gap between germline ends came to 13 bases. This CDR3 has 12 residues.

The rearrangement joins TRBV18 to TRBJ2-2; the D is unclear. The germline gives CDR1 KGHSH, CDR2 LQKENI. The germline V and J ends were trimmed by 4 bases and 5 bases, with 5 bases remaining between them. This CDR3 is built from 12 residues. The CDR3 sequence: CASSLFTGELFF. Written as DNA, the CDR3 is TGTGCCAGCTCACTATTTACCGGGGAGCTGTTTTTT.

This clone appeared a few times. This chain joins TRBV7-9 and TRBJ2-1; 8 nucleotides align to TRBD1. V gave up 5 bases and J gave up 7 bases; unmatched junction bases: 13. The CDR3 extends over 16 amino acids. Looked up from germline, CDR1 is SEHNR and CDR2 is FQNEAQ (reference sequence). The CDR3, as DNA: TGTGCCAGCAGCGCACAGTGGACAGGGTCGGGAAATGAGCAGTTCTTC. Protein product: CASSAQWTGSGNEQFF.

This rearrangement joins TRBV28 to TRBJ2-7, with no clear D. Germline-derived CDR1 and CDR2 are MDHEN and SYDVKM. The CDR3 covers 14 residues. V lost 1 base, J lost 1 base, and 8 bases lay in between. Written as DNA, the CDR3 is TGTGCCAGCAGTTTATTCACACCATCCTACGAGCAGTACTTC. It specifies CASSLFTPSYEQYF.

This clone was counted a single time. The rearrangement joins TRBV13 to TRBJ2-1; D is perhaps TRBD1 or TRBD2 (5 bases each). V lost 3 bases and J 5 bases, leaving 23 bases between the germline ends. Per germline, CDR1 PRHDT and CDR2 FYEKMQ (reference sequence). There are 18 residues in the CDR3. The CDR3 DNA sequence: TGTGCCAGCAGCTTTAGACCTTTTACTAGACAGATAAACAATGAGCAGTTCTTC. Translating it yields CASSFRPFTRQINNEQFF.

The V and J genes are TRBV27 and TRBJ2-2; 9 nucleotides align to TRBD1. The CDR3 loop spans 15 amino acids. V gave up 6 bases and J gave up 7 bases; unmatched junction bases: 9. Looked up from germline, CDR1 is MNHEY and CDR2 is SMNVEV (reference sequence). The CDR3 loop is CASRQTGGFGGELFF. CDR3 DNA: TGTGCCAGCAGGCAGACAGGGGGATTTGGCGGGGAGCTGTTTTTT.

Comment on this clone: Within the sample, other DNA sequences also encode this same CDR3. The V gene is TRBV28, the J gene TRBJ2-5; 9 nucleotides agree with TRBD2. This CDR3 is built from 14 residues. Germline V gives CDR1 MDHEN, CDR2 SYDVKM. V was pared by 3 bases and J by 4 bases, with 3 bases of the junction left unmatched. CDR3 residues: CASSFAGGGETQYF. The CDR3 DNA reads as TGTGCCAGCAGTTTTGCGGGAGGGGGAGAGACCCAGTACTTC. Looking up the rest from reference TRBV28 and TRBJ2-5 gives the full variable domain: DVKVTQSSRYLVKRTGEKVFLECVQDMDHENMFWYRQDPGLGLRLIYFSYDVKMKEKGDIPEGYSVSREKKERFSLILESASTNQTSMYLCASSFAGGGETQYFGPGTRLLVL.

The J gene is TRBJ1-4, the V gene TRBV5-8; TRBD1 aligns across 10 bases. With V trimmed by 5 bases and J by 7 bases, 5 bases remained unmatched. CDR3 length: 14 amino acids. Per the germline V gene, CDR1 is SGHTS and CDR2 is YDEGEE. The CDR3 bases are TGTGCCAGCAGGGAGGGACAGGGGAGTGAAAAACTGTTTTTT. It yields the protein CASREGQGSEKLFF.

J is TRBJ2-1 and V is TRBV5-1; TRBD2 matches at 9 bases. V trimming: 5 bases; J trimming: 4 bases; junction bases outside the gene matches: 7. CDR1 SGHRS and CDR2 YFSETQ come from the germline V gene. The CDR3 covers 15 residues. DNA for the CDR3: TGCGCCAGCAGTCTAGCGGGAAATGTTTACAATGAGCAGTTCTTC. Its protein is CASSLAGNVYNEQFF.

V usage is TRBV10-3 and J usage is TRBJ2-7, with D perhaps matching TRBD2 (6 bases). In germline, CDR1 is ENHRY, CDR2 SYGVKD. Trimming took 0 bases from V and 4 from J, leaving 19 bases between them. This CDR3 spans 17 amino acids. The chain's CDR3 is CAISESGTGGLGYEQYF. The CDR3 DNA reads TGTGCCATCAGTGAGTCGGGCACCGGGGGACTGGGTTACGAGCAGTACTTC.

This chain joins TRBV6-5 and TRBJ1-1, with D tentatively TRBD1 (5 bases). CDR1 and CDR2 (germline): MNHEY, SVGAGI. Trimming stripped 2 bases from V and 5 bases from J, with 12 bases between. The CDR3 consists of 14 residues. This CDR3 reads CASSYQGMGTEAFF. The CDR3 DNA reads as TGTGCCAGCAGTTACCAGGGAATGGGAACTGAAGCTTTCTTT.

A remark on this clone: This sample also contains other DNA sequences that code for the same CDR3. The chain joins TRBV28 to TRBJ1-2; D is perhaps TRBD1 (5 bases). Germline CDR1 and CDR2: MDHEN and SYDVKM. The V end was cut by 4 bases, the J end by 4 bases, with 10 bases between. CDR3 length: 13 amino acids. The CDR3 region has the DNA TGTGCCAGCAGTTCCGAGACAGTCTATGGCTACACCTTC. It encodes CASSSETVYGYTF.

This clone was recorded a few times. The chain carries TRBV19 and TRBJ1-5; a possible D gene is TRBD1 (5 bases). CDR3 size: 18 residues. The germline gives CDR1 LNHDA, CDR2 SQIVND (reference sequence). V shed 6 bases and J shed 0 bases, with 21 bases lying between them. CDR3 sequence reads: CASSPGTVTFPSNQPQHF. The CDR3 bases are TGTGCCAGTAGCCCCGGGACCGTTACCTTCCCTAGCAATCAGCCCCAGCATTTT.

V usage is TRBV18 and J usage is TRBJ1-5; 8 nucleotides line up with TRBD1. Germline assignment: CDR1 KGHSH and CDR2 LQKENI. V was pared by 3 bases and J by 0 bases, with 4 bases of the junction left unmatched. The CDR3 covers 16 residues. The CDR3 is CASSPTGVYSNQPQHF. DNA of the CDR3: TGTGCCAGCTCACCGACAGGGGTCTATAGCAATCAGCCCCAGCATTTT. Looking up the rest from reference TRBV18 and TRBJ1-5 gives the full variable domain: NAGVMQNPRHLVRRRGQEARLRCSPMKGHSHVYWYRQLPEEGLKFMVYLQKENIIDESGMPKERFSAEFPKEGPSILRIQQVVRGDSAAYFCASSPTGVYSNQPQHFGDGTRLSIL.

The chain links TRBV5-1 to TRBJ2-7, with 7 bases lining up with TRBD1. Germline CDR1 SGHRS, CDR2 YFSETQ. This CDR3 spans 14 amino acids. With V trimmed by 2 bases and J by 1 base, 3 bases remained unmatched. The CDR3 region is CASSFGTVSYEQYF. The CDR3, as DNA: TGCGCCAGCAGCTTCGGGACAGTTTCCTACGAGCAGTACTTC.

The CDR3 DNA reads as TGTGCCAGCAGTTTGGCTGCCCCCTACGAGCAGTACTTC. It specifies CASSLAAPYEQYF. The J gene is TRBJ2-7, the V gene TRBV28; the D is unclear. The V gene's germline CDR1 is MDHEN and CDR2 SYDVKM. V lost 3 bases, J lost 2 bases, and 8 bases lay in between. This CDR3 is 13 amino acids long.

The rearrangement joins TRBV9 to TRBJ2-5; 7 bases are a match to TRBD1. The CDR3 runs to 15 residues. Trimming removed 0 bases from V and 1 base from J; junction bases left unmatched: 3. Germline values: CDR1 SGDLS, CDR2 YYNGEE. DNA of the CDR3: TGTGCCAGCAGCGTAGTGGGACAGATCCAAGAGACCCAGTACTTC. It translates to CASSVVGQIQETQYF. The variable domain in full, with the rest retrieved from reference TRBV9 and TRBJ2-5, is DSGVTQTPKHLITATGQRVTLRCSPRSGDLSVYWYQQSLDQGLQFLIQYYNGEERAKGNILERFSAQQFPDLHSELNLSSLELGDSALYFCASSVVGQIQETQYFGPGTRLLVL.

The chain combines TRBV5-8 with TRBJ1-1; TRBD1 might be the D (5 bases). There are 14 residues in the CDR3. Trimming left V 2 bases short and J 6 bases short, with 14 bases between. Germline lookup yields CDR1 SGHTS and CDR2 YDEGEE. Here the CDR3 reads CASSFMWGSSEAFF. The CDR3 nucleotides read TGTGCCAGCAGCTTTATGTGGGGCTCCTCTGAAGCTTTCTTT. Complete variable domain (other parts from reference TRBV5-8 and TRBJ1-1): EAGVTQSPTHLIKTRGQQATLRCSPISGHTSVYWYQQALGLGLQFLLWYDEGEERNRGNFPPRFSGRQFPNYSSELNVNALELEDSALYLCASSFMWGSSEAFFGQGTRLTVV.